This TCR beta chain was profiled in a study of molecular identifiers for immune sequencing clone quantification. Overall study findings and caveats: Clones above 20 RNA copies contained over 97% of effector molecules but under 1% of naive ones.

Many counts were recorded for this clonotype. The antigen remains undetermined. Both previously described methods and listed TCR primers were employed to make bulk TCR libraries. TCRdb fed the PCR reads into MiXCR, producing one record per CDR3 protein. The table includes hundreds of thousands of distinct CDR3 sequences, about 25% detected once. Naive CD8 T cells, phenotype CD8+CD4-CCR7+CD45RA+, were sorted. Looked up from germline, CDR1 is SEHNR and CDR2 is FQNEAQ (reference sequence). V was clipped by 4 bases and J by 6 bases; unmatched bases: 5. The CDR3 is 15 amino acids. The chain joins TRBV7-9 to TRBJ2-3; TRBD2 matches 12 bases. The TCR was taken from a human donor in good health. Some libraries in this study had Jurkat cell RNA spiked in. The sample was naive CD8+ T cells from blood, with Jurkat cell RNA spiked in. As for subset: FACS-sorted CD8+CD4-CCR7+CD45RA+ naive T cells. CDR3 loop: CASSSTSGGMDTQYF. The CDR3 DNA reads TGTGCCAGCAGCTCTACTAGCGGGGGGATGGATACGCAGTATTTT.